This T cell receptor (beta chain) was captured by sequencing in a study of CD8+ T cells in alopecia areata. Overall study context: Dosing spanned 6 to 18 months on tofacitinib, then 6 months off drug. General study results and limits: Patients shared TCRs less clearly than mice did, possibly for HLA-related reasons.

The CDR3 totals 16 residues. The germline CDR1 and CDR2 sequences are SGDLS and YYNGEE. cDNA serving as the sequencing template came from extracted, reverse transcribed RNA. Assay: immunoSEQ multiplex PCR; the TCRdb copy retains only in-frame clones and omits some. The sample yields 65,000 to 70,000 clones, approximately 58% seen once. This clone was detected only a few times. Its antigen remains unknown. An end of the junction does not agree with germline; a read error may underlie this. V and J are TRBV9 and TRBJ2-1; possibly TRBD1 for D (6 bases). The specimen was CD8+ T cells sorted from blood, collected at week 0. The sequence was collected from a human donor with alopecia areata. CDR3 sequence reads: CASSVVGAVSFNEQFF. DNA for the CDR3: TGTGCCAGCAGCGTAGTGGGGGCCGTCTCCTTCAATGAGCAGTTCTTC.